This TCR beta chain came from a study of human thymus T cells. Study findings and constraints: Thymic repertoires of unrelated individuals were reported in related research to overlap highly. What appeared biased in thymic and blood repertoires was the usage of V and J genes.

Surgeons resected thymus tissue during corrective heart surgery. Congenital heart defects were the reason for the corrective surgery that the donors, healthy Finnish infants, were having. This clone is a singleton in its sample. What it binds is not known. Germline assignment: CDR1 KGHSH and CDR2 LQKENI. V trimming: 2 bases; J trimming: 5 bases; junction bases outside the gene matches: 2. This CDR3 has 13 residues. Repertoires were generated with immunoSEQ multiplex PCR, while TCRdb's copy carries only in-frame clones and drops some. This sample carries some 120,000 clones, around 94% of them seen once, and the ten largest clones take 0.02% to 0.03%.

The TCR was taken from a boy in the first two years of life with a congenital heart defect but otherwise immunologically healthy. This rearrangement joins TRBV18 to TRBJ2-5; 7 nucleotides line up with TRBD1. The specimen sequenced was thymus tissue. CDR3: CASSPEGAETQYF. The CDR3 DNA sequence: TGTGCCAGCTCACCAGAGGGGGCGGAGACCCAGTACTTC.